The entry below describes one TCR beta chain. The data derive from a study of blood T cell repertoires in COVID-19. Study-level information: Samples came from the United States, Italy and Spain, spanning acute and convalescent COVID-19.

Authors' analysis steps: Estimated nucleated cell counts came from reference gene primer amplification. Assay used: immunoSEQ multiplex PCR; TCRdb lists only in-frame clones, some missing. The DNA gave D and trimming, while V, J and clone size come from that table. Here the sample spans 130,000 to 150,000 clones, 88% being singletons. This CDR3 is built from 14 residues. The V end was cut by 6 bases, the J end by 6 bases, with 18 bases between. The germline V gene encodes CDR1 PRHDT and CDR2 FYEKMQ (reference sequence). The sequence was obtained from a man between 65 and 85 years old with acute or convalescent COVID-19. This sequence joins TRBV13 and TRBJ2-7, with a possible D match to TRBD1 (5 bases). The sequencing input was peripheral blood. This CDR3 reads CASRTKPRDGEQYF. The DNA of the CDR3 is TGTGCCAGCAGAACCAAACCCAGGGATGGCGAGCAGTACTTC.